This TCR beta chain was recovered during a study of early T cells in non-severe SARS-CoV-2 infection. Study as a whole: Sequenced bulk RNA came from whole blood that was unsorted, and chains were unpaired.

There are many counts of this clonotype. Its antigen is currently unknown. The CDR3 is 13 amino acids. Germline V CDR1 and CDR2: DFQATT, SNEGSKA (reference sequence). V lost 2 bases to trimming and J lost 4 bases, with 6 bases between them. Attachment of unique molecular identifiers was made to individual cDNA molecules. TCRdb re-called the 5' RACE reads with MiXCR, one entry per CDR3 protein. The data show over 15,000 distinct CDR3 sequences, around 6% seen once. Study results and caveats: VDJdb-based matching was biased toward anti-spike CD8 responses and missed private and CD4 specificities.

The V and J genes are TRBV20-1 and TRBJ1-6; D gene ambiguous. The clonotype comes from an adult who was a healthcare worker with PCR-confirmed SARS-CoV-2 infection or an uninfected control (not recorded which). The input for sequencing was whole blood, taken at baseline. CDR3 region: CSARQHYNSPLHF. The CDR3, as DNA: TGCAGTGCTAGACAGCATTATAATTCACCCCTCCACTTT.